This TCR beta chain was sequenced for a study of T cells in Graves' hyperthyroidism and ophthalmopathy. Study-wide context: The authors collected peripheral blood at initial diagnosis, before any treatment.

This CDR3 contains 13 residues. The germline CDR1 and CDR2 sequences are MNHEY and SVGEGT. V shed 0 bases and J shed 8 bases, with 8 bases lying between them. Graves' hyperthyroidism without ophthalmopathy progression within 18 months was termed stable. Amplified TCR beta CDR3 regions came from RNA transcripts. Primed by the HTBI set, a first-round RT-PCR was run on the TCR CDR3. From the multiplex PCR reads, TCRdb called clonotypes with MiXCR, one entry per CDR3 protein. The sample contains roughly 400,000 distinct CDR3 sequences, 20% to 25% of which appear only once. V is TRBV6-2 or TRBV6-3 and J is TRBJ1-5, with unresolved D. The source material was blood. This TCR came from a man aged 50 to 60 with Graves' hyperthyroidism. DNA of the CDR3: TGTGCCAGCAGTTACTCACCCCGGGAGCCCCAGCATTTT. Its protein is CASSYSPREPQHF.